Shown below are 5 T cell receptor beta chains from a single sample sequenced in a study of identical twins. TCRdb itself ran the 5' RACE reads through MiXCR, one entry per CDR3 protein. The sample has hundreds of thousands of distinct CDR3 sequences; roughly 8.6% are singletons. The sample was also linked to a second study, of yellow fever vaccine responses in identical twins.

The sample was CD8+ T cells sorted from blood. The receptors come from a woman aged 18-29 years in good health.

This clonotype has more than one count but fewer than ten. The chain uses TRBV11-2 and TRBJ2-7; 7 bases agree with TRBD2. Germline assignment: CDR1 SGHAT and CDR2 FQNNGV. V was clipped by 5 bases and J by 0 bases; unmatched bases: 7. The CDR3 length is 15 residues. This chain's CDR3 is CASSRKSGISYEQYF. In nucleotides, the CDR3 is TGTGCCAGCAGCCGCAAGAGCGGGATCTCCTACGAGCAGTACTTC. Supplemented by reference TRBV11-2 and TRBJ2-7, the full variable domain reads EAGVAQSPRYKIIEKRQSVAFWCNPISGHATLYWYQQILGQGPKLLIQFQNNGVVDDSQLPKDRFSAERLKGVDSTLKIQPAKLEDSAVYLCASSRKSGISYEQYFGPGTRLTVT.

The rearrangement joins TRBV27 to TRBJ2-3; D possibly corresponds to TRBD2 (5 bases). CDR1 is MNHEY, CDR2 SMNVEV, per germline (reference sequence). V lost 4 bases to trimming and J lost 4 bases, with 12 bases between them. This CDR3 region has 14 residues. Here the CDR3 DNA reads TGTGCCAGCAGTTCCCGAGGAGCGGCAGATACGCAGTATTTT. This sequence encodes CASSSRGAADTQYF.

This rearrangement joins TRBV9 to TRBJ2-1; D might be TRBD1 or TRBD2, each matching 5 bases. CDR3 length: 14 amino acids. Trimming took 7 bases from V and 5 from J, leaving 16 bases between them. CDR1 SGDLS and CDR2 YYNGEE come from the germline V gene. CDR3 loop: CASRTSLGDNEQFF. CDR3 nucleotides: TGTGCCAGCCGCACCTCTCTGGGGGACAATGAGCAGTTCTTC.

This clonotype was counted many times. The chain carries TRBV5-6 and TRBJ2-3; weak D call: TRBD1 (6 bases). Trimming pared 4 bases from V and 0 bases from J, leaving 9 bases between. This CDR3 comprises 14 residues. Germline values: CDR1 SGHDT, CDR2 YYEEEE. In nucleotides, the CDR3 is TGTGCCAGCAGCAGGACAGTAAGCACAGATACGCAGTATTTT. The encoded protein is CASSRTVSTDTQYF.

Only a few counts were recorded for this clonotype. The gene calls are TRBV7-9 and TRBJ2-7, with 8 nucleotides matching TRBD2. J lost 3 bases, V lost 1 base, and 5 bases had no gene match. The CDR3 sequence is 15 residues long. Per germline, CDR1 SEHNR and CDR2 FQNEAQ (reference sequence). CDR3 in amino acids: CASSLGIGTSYEQYF. CDR3 in DNA: TGTGCCAGCAGCTTAGGTATTGGGACTAGCTACGAGCAGTACTTC.